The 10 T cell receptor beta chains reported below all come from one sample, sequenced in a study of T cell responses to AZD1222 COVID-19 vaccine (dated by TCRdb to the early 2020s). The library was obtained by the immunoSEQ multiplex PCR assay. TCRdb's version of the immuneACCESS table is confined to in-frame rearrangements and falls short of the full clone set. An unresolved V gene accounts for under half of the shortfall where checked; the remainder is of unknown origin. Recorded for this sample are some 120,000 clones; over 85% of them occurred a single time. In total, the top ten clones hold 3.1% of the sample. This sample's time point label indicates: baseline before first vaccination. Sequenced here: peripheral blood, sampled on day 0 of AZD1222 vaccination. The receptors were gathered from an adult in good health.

The CDR3 here is CASTPGGGRYPTGELFF. The CDR3 DNA reads TGTGCCAGCACCCCCGGAGGGGGGCGGTATCCGACCGGGGAGCTGTTTTTT. The chain uses TRBV28 and TRBJ2-2; tentatively, D is TRBD1 or TRBD2 (6 bases each). The CDR3 is made up of 17 amino acids. Germline-derived CDR1 and CDR2 are MDHEN and SYDVKM. Trimming removed 7 bases at V and 5 bases at J, with 23 bases between.

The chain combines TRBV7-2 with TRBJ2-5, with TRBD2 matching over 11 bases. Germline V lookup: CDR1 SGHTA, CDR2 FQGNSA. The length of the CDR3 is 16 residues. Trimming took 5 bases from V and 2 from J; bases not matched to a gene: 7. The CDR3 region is CASSPRTSGPQETQYF. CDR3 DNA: TGTGCCAGCAGCCCCAGGACTAGCGGGCCTCAAGAGACCCAGTACTTC.

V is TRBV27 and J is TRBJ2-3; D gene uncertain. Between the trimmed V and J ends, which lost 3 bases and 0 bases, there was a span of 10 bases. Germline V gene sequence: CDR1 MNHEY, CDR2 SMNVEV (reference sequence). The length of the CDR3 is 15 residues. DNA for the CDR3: TGTGCCAGCAGTTTTCTGTCCTCTAGCACAGATACGCAGTATTTT. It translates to CASSFLSSSTDTQYF.

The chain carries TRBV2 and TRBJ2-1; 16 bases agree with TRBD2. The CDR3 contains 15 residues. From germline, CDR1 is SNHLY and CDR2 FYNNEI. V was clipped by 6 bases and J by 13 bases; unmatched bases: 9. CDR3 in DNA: TGTGCCAGCAGGGGACTAGCGGGAGGGCCCCCGACCCAGTTCTTC. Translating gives CASRGLAGGPPTQFF. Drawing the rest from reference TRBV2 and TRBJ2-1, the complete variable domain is EPEVTQTPSHQVTQMGQEVILRCVPISNHLYFYWYRQILGQKVEFLVSFYNNEISEKSEIFDDQFSVERPDGSNFTLKIRSTKLEDSAMYFCASRGLAGGPPTQFFGPGTRLTVL.

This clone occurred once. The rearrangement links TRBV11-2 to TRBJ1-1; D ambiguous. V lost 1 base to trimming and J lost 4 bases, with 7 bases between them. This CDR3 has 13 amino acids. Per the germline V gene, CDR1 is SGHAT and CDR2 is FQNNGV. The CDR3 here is CASSLGLSTEAFF. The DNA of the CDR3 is TGTGCCAGCAGCTTAGGTCTCTCCACTGAAGCTTTCTTT.

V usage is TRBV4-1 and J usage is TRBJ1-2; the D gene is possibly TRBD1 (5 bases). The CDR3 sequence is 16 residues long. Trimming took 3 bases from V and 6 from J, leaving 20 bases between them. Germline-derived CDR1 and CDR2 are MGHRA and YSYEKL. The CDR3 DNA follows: TGCGCCAGCAGCCAGCTATTTCCGGGGGAGGGTAATGGCTACACCTTC. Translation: CASSQLFPGEGNGYTF.

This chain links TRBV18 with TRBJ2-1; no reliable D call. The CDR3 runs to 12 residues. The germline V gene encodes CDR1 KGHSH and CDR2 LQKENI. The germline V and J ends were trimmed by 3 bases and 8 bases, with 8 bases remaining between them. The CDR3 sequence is CASSPLRYEQFF. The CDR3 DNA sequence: TGTGCCAGCTCACCTCTCAGGTATGAGCAGTTCTTC.

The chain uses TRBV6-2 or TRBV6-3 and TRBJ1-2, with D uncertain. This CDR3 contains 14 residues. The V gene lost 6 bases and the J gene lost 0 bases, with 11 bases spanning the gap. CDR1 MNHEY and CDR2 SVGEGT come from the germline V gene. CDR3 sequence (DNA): TGTGCCAGCAGCACATGGGCGGCTAACTATGGCTACACCTTC. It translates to CASSTWAANYGYTF.

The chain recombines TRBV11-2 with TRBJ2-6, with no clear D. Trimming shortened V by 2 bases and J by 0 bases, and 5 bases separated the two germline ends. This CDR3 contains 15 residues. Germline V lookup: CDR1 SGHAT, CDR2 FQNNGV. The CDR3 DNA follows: TGTGCCAGCAGCTTAATTGTCTCTGGGGCCAACGTCCTGACTTTC. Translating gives CASSLIVSGANVLTF.

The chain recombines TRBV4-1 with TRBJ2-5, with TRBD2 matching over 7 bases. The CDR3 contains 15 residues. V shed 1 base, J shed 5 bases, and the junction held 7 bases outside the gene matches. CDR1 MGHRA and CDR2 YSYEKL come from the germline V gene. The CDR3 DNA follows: TGCGCCAGCAGCCAAGCTGGACTAGAGGGCGAGACCCAGTACTTC. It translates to CASSQAGLEGETQYF.